The source of this T cell receptor (beta chain) is a study of T-cell reconstitution after alpha-beta-depleted transplantation in children. Study results and caveats: At the one-year point after transplant, T-cell counts and TCRbeta diversity were found to come mostly from T cells that had been newly produced.

It was with unique molecular identifiers that the TCRbeta library was prepared. TCRdb called the PCR reads again in MiXCR, with one record for every CDR3 protein. Altogether 700,000 to 950,000 distinct CDR3 sequences are present, roughly 16% being singletons, with the ten largest covering approximately 5%. A word on this clonotype: Antigen specificity is unknown.

The CDR3 spans 19 residues. Germline assignment: CDR1 SGHNT and CDR2 YENEEA. Trimming stripped 3 bases from V and 2 bases from J, with 26 bases between. The input for sequencing was PBMCs, mostly from graft donor cells, taken 360 days after TCRalphabeta/CD19-depleted stem cell transplant. The rearrangement uses TRBV11-3 and TRBJ2-7; perhaps TRBD1 as D (9 bases). The origin of this receptor is a male patient aged 10 to 17 who had a stem cell transplant for acute lymphoblastic leukemia, so the T cells may come from the graft donor. The CDR3: CASSFNGTGYLAGTYEQYF. The CDR3 DNA follows: TGTGCCAGCAGCTTCAACGGGACAGGGTACCTAGCGGGCACCTACGAGCAGTACTTC.